These 4 T cell receptor beta chains came from one sample sequenced in a study of shared clonotypes between healthy human individuals. Produced via immunoSEQ multiplex PCR; TCRdb's table is partial and in-frame only. Among approximately 1.5 million clones listed, under 99% were seen once. Sequencing input: naive CD4+ T cells sorted from blood. As to subset: CD45RA+ positively selected. Source of these receptors: a young man in good health.

This chain links TRBV5-1 with TRBJ1-1; D gene ambiguous. Between the trimmed V and J ends, which lost 4 bases and 5 bases, there was a span of 15 bases. This CDR3 contains 14 residues. Germline CDR1 is SGHRS and CDR2 is YFSETQ. The CDR3 region has the DNA TGCGCCAGCAGCCAAGGTCTCGGGAGTACTGAAGCTTTCTTT. Amino acids: CASSQGLGSTEAFF.

The genes are TRBV27 and TRBJ2-1; 10 bases are shared with TRBD2. The CDR3 has 15 amino acids. Germline values: CDR1 MNHEY, CDR2 SMNVEV (reference sequence). V lost 3 bases, J lost 10 bases, and 9 bases stayed unmatched. Written as DNA, the CDR3 is TGTGCCAGCAGTTTGCCGACTAGCGGGTTCTGGGAGCAGTTCTTC. It specifies CASSLPTSGFWEQFF.

The V gene is TRBV18, the J gene TRBJ2-6, with 8 bases aligning to TRBD1. Losses at the gene ends were 3 bases for V and 2 bases for J; bases not matched to a gene: 0. Germline CDR1 is KGHSH and CDR2 is LQKENI. This CDR3 has 15 residues. This CDR3 is CASSPTGAGANVLTF. The CDR3 DNA reads TGTGCCAGCTCACCGACAGGGGCTGGGGCCAACGTCCTGACTTTC.

The chain employs TRBV11-3 and TRBJ2-7, with D unclear. V lost 0 bases, J lost 2 bases, and 26 bases lay in between. The CDR3 spans 20 residues. Germline V CDR1 and CDR2: SGHNT, YENEEA. CDR3 loop: CASSLDHPQYAEVVTYEQYF. DNA for the CDR3: TGTGCCAGCAGCTTAGATCACCCACAATATGCAGAGGTAGTTACCTACGAGCAGTACTTC.